What follows is one T cell receptor beta chain and its context. CDR3 length: 15 residues. Germline V gene data show CDR1 as KGHSH and CDR2 as LQKENI. Trimming pared 3 bases from V and 2 bases from J, leaving 14 bases between. The sample originates from a study of T cells after yellow fever vaccination. One entry per CDR3 protein results from TCRdb running MiXCR on the 5' RACE reads. The sample has under 600,000 distinct CDR3 sequences, about 13% seen once. The V and J genes are TRBV18 and TRBJ2-7; perhaps TRBD2 as D (6 bases). The starting material was PBMCs, obtained on the day of the yellow fever booster vaccination. The sequence was obtained from a man in his thirties or forties who received the YFV17D yellow fever vaccine. The CDR3 sequence: CASSPSAGEAYEQYF. In DNA, the CDR3 is TGTGCCAGCTCACCTTCGGCTGGGGAGGCCTACGAGCAGTACTTC.